Listed below are T cell receptor beta chains from one sample, sequenced in a study of T cell responses to AZD1222 COVID-19 vaccine. Using immunoSEQ multiplex PCR, the repertoire was profiled, and TCRdb retains in-frame clones only, with some absent. The sample includes 130,000 or so clones, 70% to 90% of them seen just once. Sequences were derived from peripheral blood, sampled on day 0 of AZD1222 vaccination. These receptors originate from an adult in good health. Both conserved end residues are part of each CDR3. Each record gives: D gene, J gene, V gene, clone size, CDR3 DNA, CDR3 protein. A D gene is named only where the DNA matches it firmly. Rows may omit the clone size; those that give it use once, few, many or a size class.

NA | TRBJ2-1 | TRBV9 | NA | TGTGCCAGCAGCGGGGGATCGGTAAGGCAGTTCTTC | CASSGGSVRQFF
NA | TRBJ2-5 | TRBV19 | NA | TGTGCCAGTTCTATAAGGGGAGGGGGAGGCAGAGAGACCCAGTACTTC | CASSIRGGGGRETQYF
NA | TRBJ2-1 | TRBV20-1 | NA | TGCAGTGCGTCAAGCAATGAGCAGTTCTTC | CSASSNEQFF
TRBD1 | TRBJ1-1 | TRBV3-1/TRBV3-2 | NA | TGTGCCAGCAGCCTCACGACAGGGGCGCTTGAAGCTTTCTTT | CASSLTTGALEAFF
TRBD1 | TRBJ1-6 | TRBV5-6 | NA | TGTGCCAGCAGCTTACAGGGGGCGATTTCACCCCTCCACTTT | CASSLQGAISPLHF
NA | TRBJ1-5 | TRBV19 | NA | TGTGCCACCCAACTGGGAGGGGGGGCGAATCAGCCCCAGCATTTT | CATQLGGGANQPQHF
NA | TRBJ1-1 | TRBV27 | NA | TGTGCCAGCAGTTTTGCCCTGAACACTGAAGCTTTCTTT | CASSFALNTEAFF
TRBD1 | TRBJ2-7 | TRBV5-4 | NA | TGTGCCAGCAGCGTCGGGACAGGGATCCCCAACGAGCAGTACTTC | CASSVGTGIPNEQYF
NA | TRBJ1-2 | TRBV19 | once | TGTGCCAGTACCTCCCGGCCAGCGTCAGGTGGCTACACCTTC | CASTSRPASGGYTF
NA | TRBJ1-2 | TRBV20-1 | NA | TGCAGTGCTGTGGACAGCTATGGCTACACCTTC | CSAVDSYGYTF
NA | TRBJ1-1 | TRBV3-1/TRBV3-2 | NA | TGTGCCAGCAGCCTTCAGACAGCAAACACTGAAGCTTTCTTT | CASSLQTANTEAFF